The next 5 T cell receptor beta chains were all read from a single sample in a study of metastatic and nonmetastatic thyroid tumors. TCRdb re-called clones from the PCR reads using MiXCR. Seen here are some 40,000 clones, less than 25% observed once, and the top ten hold roughly 14%. No treatment of any kind had been given to any patient before thyroid surgery. The sequenced sample consisted of tumor tissue. The receptor set was obtained from a female donor with papillary thyroid cancer or a benign thyroid nodule (not recorded which). Some clones in this sample may be carry-over from other donors' samples.

This clone was recorded many times. The rearrangement joins TRBV18 to TRBJ1-2; tentatively, D is TRBD1 (5 bases). The CDR3 sequence is 15 residues long. Germline V gives CDR1 KGHSH, CDR2 LQKENI. Trimming left V 2 bases short and J 4 bases short, with 14 bases between. In nucleotides, the CDR3 is TGTGCCAGCTCACCAGAAGGAGGGGCAGGCTATGGCTACACCTTC. Protein product: CASSPEGGAGYGYTF.

The chain couples TRBV30 to TRBJ1-1; no definite D call. Germline V gene lookup returns CDR1 GTSNPN and CDR2 SVGIG (reference sequence). Trimming took 0 bases from V and 1 from J, leaving 9 bases between them. The CDR3 runs to 14 residues. DNA of the CDR3: TGTGCCTGGAGTGTAATCCAGGAGAACACTGAAGCTTTCTTT. It encodes CAWSVIQENTEAFF.

This clone was observed a handful of times. The rearrangement joins TRBV28 to TRBJ1-2; D is possibly TRBD1 (6 bases). The CDR3 is 13 residues long. CDR1 is MDHEN, CDR2 SYDVKM, per germline. The V end was cut by 3 bases, the J end by 4 bases, with 9 bases between. The CDR3 loop reads CASSLGRGYGYTF. CDR3 nucleotide sequence: TGTGCCAGCAGTTTGGGCAGGGGCTATGGCTACACCTTC.

This chain links TRBV20-1 with TRBJ2-1, with D maybe TRBD2 (5 bases). This CDR3 region has 14 residues. Per germline, CDR1 DFQATT and CDR2 SNEGSKA (reference sequence). V shed 6 bases and J shed 7 bases, with 19 bases lying between them. CDR3 nucleotides: TGCAGTGCCCTCGATGTACTAGATCGTAATGAGCAGTTCTTC. It translates to CSALDVLDRNEQFF.

In its sample, this clone is medium-sized. The gene calls are TRBV6-5 and TRBJ2-3, with 12 bases identical to TRBD1. This CDR3 contains 15 residues. Germline assignment: CDR1 MNHEY and CDR2 SVGAGI. V gave up 2 bases and J gave up 5 bases; unmatched junction bases: 2. The CDR3 sequence is CASSYGTGGVDTQYF. CDR3 in DNA: TGTGCCAGCAGTTACGGGACAGGGGGCGTAGATACGCAGTATTTT.